Each of the 12 T cell receptor beta chains below was sequenced from the same sample in a study of blood T cells in healthy people across ages. A second 7 to 11 cycle PCR used barcoded and J-beta primers. TCRdb used MiXCR to reprocess the 5' RACE reads, holding one entry per CDR3 protein. This sample has about 970,000 distinct CDR3 sequences; about 53% occur once, and the top ten carry roughly 23%. Sample: blood. The receptors stem from a woman aged 55-70 years in good health.

The sample holds many counts of this clonotype. This chain links TRBV5-1 with TRBJ2-1; perhaps TRBD1 as D (6 bases). The CDR3 sequence is 16 residues long. The germline gives CDR1 SGHRS, CDR2 YFSETQ. V lost 9 bases, J lost 5 bases, and 24 bases lay in between. CDR3 in DNA: TGCGCCACACAAAAAACCCCACAGGGAAGGAACAATGAGCAGTTCTTC. It is translated as CATQKTPQGRNNEQFF.

The chain has TRBV7-2 and TRBJ2-5; TRBD2 aligns across 9 bases. CDR1 and CDR2 (germline): SGHTA, FQGNSA. V lost 4 bases, J lost 2 bases, and 8 bases stayed unmatched. This CDR3 region has 16 residues. This chain's CDR3 is CASSSAPSGTQETQYF. The CDR3 DNA reads TGTGCCAGCAGCTCGGCGCCTAGCGGGACTCAAGAGACCCAGTACTTC.

The chain recombines TRBV5-6 with TRBJ1-6, with D maybe TRBD1 (5 bases). The germline V gene has CDR1 SGHDT and CDR2 YYEEEE. The germline V and J ends were trimmed by 0 bases and 8 bases, with 9 bases remaining between them. The CDR3 sequence is 14 residues long. The CDR3 nucleotides read TGTGCCAGCAGCTTGGGAACAGGACATTCACCCCTCCACTTT. Its protein product is CASSLGTGHSPLHF.

The J gene is TRBJ1-2, the V gene TRBV4-3; D unresolved. The CDR3 is made up of 15 amino acids. Germline CDR1 reads LGHNA; CDR2 reads YSLEER. With 3 bases removed from V and 4 bases from J, the gap between germline ends came to 15 bases. In DNA, the CDR3 is TGCGCCAGCAGCCAGGATCGTTTCACCTCCTATGGCTACACCTTC. It yields the protein CASSQDRFTSYGYTF.

This chain connects TRBV5-6 to TRBJ1-2; D is perhaps TRBD1 (5 bases). The CDR3 has 16 residues. V lost 0 bases, J lost 7 bases, and 19 bases lay in between. The V gene's germline CDR1 is SGHDT and CDR2 YYEEEE. In DNA, the CDR3 is TGTGCCAGCAGCTTGGGGGGGGAGCGCCCTAAGTTTGGCTACACCTTC. It encodes CASSLGGERPKFGYTF.

The rearrangement joins TRBV12-3 or TRBV12-4 to TRBJ2-1; unclear D gene. Trimming removed 2 bases at V and 6 bases at J, with 5 bases between. The CDR3 totals 12 residues. The CDR3 protein is CASSLMTNEQFF. The CDR3, as DNA: TGTGCCAGCAGTTTAATGACCAATGAGCAGTTCTTC.

This sequence joins TRBV20-1 and TRBJ1-6, with 7 bases matching TRBD1. V trimming: 5 bases; J trimming: 5 bases; junction bases outside the gene matches: 6. CDR3 length equals 14 residues. Germline V lookup: CDR1 DFQATT, CDR2 SNEGSKA (reference sequence). The CDR3 reads CSAPPGQNNSPLHF. In nucleotides, the CDR3 is TGCAGTGCTCCCCCGGGACAGAATAATTCACCCCTCCACTTT.

The rearrangement uses TRBV7-9 and TRBJ2-1; no firm D call. The CDR3 totals 12 residues. Germline CDR1 and CDR2: SEHNR and FQNEAQ (reference sequence). V was clipped by 1 base and J by 10 bases, with 8 bases between them. The CDR3 DNA is TGTGCCAGCAGCTTAGGGGAAACGGAGCAGTTCTTC. This encodes CASSLGETEQFF.

The CDR3 bases are TGCAGTGCTAGATACCGGGACAGTGACTACGAGCAGTACTTC. Amino acids: CSARYRDSDYEQYF. The V gene is TRBV20-1, the J gene TRBJ2-7; the match to TRBD1 covers 7 bases. Germline CDR1 DFQATT, CDR2 SNEGSKA (reference sequence). The trim removed 2 bases at V and 3 bases at J, leaving 7 bases unmatched. The CDR3 is made up of 14 amino acids.

The gene calls are TRBV27 and TRBJ2-5; 7 positions agree with TRBD1. V was clipped by 5 bases and J by 1 base; unmatched bases: 7. CDR1 and CDR2 (germline): MNHEY, SMNVEV (reference sequence). The CDR3 length is 15 residues. CDR3 nucleotide sequence: TGTGCCAGCAGTCAGAGACCAGGGGGCCAAGAGACCCAGTACTTC. Its translation: CASSQRPGGQETQYF.

V is TRBV3-1 and J is TRBJ1-2, with D perhaps TRBD1 (6 bases). Germline V CDR1 and CDR2: LGHDT, YNNKEL (reference sequence). The CDR3 is 13 residues long. V was pared by 3 bases and J by 6 bases, with 11 bases between. This chain's CDR3 is CASSHGGLNGYTF. The CDR3 DNA follows: TGTGCCAGCAGCCATGGGGGGCTGAATGGCTACACCTTC.

J is TRBJ2-7 and V is TRBV4-1; D gene unclear. The CDR3 has 13 amino acids. Germline V CDR1 and CDR2: MGHRA, YSYEKL. V dropped 1 base and J dropped 10 bases, with 14 bases sitting between them. The CDR3 loop is CASSQGVVEHQYF. The CDR3 DNA is TGCGCCAGCAGCCAAGGGGTCGTAGAACATCAGTACTTC.